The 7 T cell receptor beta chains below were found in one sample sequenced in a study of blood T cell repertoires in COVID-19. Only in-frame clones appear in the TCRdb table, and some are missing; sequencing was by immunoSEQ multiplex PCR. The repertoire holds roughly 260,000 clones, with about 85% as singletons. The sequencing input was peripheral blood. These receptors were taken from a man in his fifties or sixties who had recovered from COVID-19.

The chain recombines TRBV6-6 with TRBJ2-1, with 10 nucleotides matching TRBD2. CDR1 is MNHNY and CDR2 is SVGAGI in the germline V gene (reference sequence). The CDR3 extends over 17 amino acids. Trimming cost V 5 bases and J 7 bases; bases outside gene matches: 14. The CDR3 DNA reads TGTGCCAGCAGTCTCGGGAGAGCGGGGGGGATTTCAAATGAGCAGTTCTTC. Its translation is CASSLGRAGGISNEQFF.

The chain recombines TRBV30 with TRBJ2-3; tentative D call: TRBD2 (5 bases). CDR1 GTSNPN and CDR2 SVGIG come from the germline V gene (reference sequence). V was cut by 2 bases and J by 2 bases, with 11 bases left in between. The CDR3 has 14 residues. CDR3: CAWSYGVSTDTQYF. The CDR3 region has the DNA TGTGCCTGGAGTTACGGGGTCTCCACAGATACGCAGTATTTT.

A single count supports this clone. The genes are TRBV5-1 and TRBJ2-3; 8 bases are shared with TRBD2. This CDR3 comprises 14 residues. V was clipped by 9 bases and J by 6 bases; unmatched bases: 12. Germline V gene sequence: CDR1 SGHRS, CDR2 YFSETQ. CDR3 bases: TGCGCCACCAGGGCGGGGGGAGTAGTGGATACGCAGTATTTT. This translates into CATRAGGVVDTQYF. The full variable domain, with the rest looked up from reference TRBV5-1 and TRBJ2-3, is KAGVTQTPRYLIKTRGQQVTLSCSPISGHRSVSWYQQTPGQGLQFLFEYFSETQRNKGNFPGRFSGRQFSNSRSEMNVSTLELGDSALYLCATRAGGVVDTQYFGPGTRLTVL.

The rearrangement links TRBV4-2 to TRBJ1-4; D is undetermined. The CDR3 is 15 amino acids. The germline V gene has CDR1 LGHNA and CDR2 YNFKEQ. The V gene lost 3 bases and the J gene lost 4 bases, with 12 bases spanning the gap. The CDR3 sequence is CASSQRGEGNEKLFF. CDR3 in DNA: TGTGCCAGCAGCCAGCGCGGGGAAGGTAATGAAAAACTGTTTTTT.

The CDR3 nucleotides read TGTGCCAGCAGCTCGGGACAGGGAGGGGAAAAACTGTTTTTT. Translation: CASSSGQGGEKLFF. The chain couples TRBV7-2 to TRBJ1-4; 9 bases agree with TRBD1. Germline V gene lookup returns CDR1 SGHTA and CDR2 FQGNSA. There are 14 residues in the CDR3. V was pared by 4 bases and J by 8 bases, with 5 bases of the junction left unmatched.

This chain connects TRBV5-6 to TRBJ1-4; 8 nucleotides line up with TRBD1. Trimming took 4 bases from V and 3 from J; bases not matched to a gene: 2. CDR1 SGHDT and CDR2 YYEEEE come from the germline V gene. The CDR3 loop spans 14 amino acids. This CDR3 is CASSRQGSNEKLFF. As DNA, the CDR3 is TGTGCCAGCAGCCGACAGGGGTCTAATGAAAAACTGTTTTTT.

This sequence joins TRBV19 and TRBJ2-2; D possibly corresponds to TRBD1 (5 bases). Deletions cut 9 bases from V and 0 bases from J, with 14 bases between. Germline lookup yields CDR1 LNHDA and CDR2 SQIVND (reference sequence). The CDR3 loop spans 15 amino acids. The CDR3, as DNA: TGTGCCAGGATACGACAGAGAGCGAACACCGGGGAGCTGTTTTTT. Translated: CARIRQRANTGELFF.